Listed below are T cell receptor beta chains from one sample, sequenced in a study of cytomegalovirus exposure and HLA in healthy donors. Sequenced by immunoSEQ multiplex PCR; TCRdb stores in-frame clones only, minus some. The sample includes 130,000 or so clones, 79% of them seen just once. Sequenced: PBMCs. The receptors shown here come from a male donor in good health and CMV-seronegative. Both conserved end residues are trimmed from each CDR3. The D gene is left open where the match is weak.

>TRBV30|TRBD1
AWSGGQGAARGPYEQY
>TRBV7-2|TRBD1
ASSPQGGQTSYEQY
>TRBV6-6|TRBD1
ASSPGQGIYEQY
>TRBV7-8|.
ASSLPSDKETQY
>TRBV6-4|TRBD1
ASSDLVQGALENTEAF
>TRBV6-5|TRBD2
ASSTAGAPTYEQY
>TRBV4-2|TRBD1
ASSPRQGEQF
>TRBV5-1|.
ASSPAVVPNPVYGYT
>TRBV9|.
ASSDTALNYGYT
>TRBV2|.
ASSYSPGTEAF
>TRBV9|.
ASSKLPGSYEQY
>TRBV5-5|TRBD1
ASSLVVSQGASANYGYT
>TRBV7-2|.
ASSLLGGDYTEAF
>TRBV5-4|.
ASSWTQGNEQY
>TRBV6-1|.
ASSGTEGYEQY
>TRBV9|.
ASSVGQSTDTQY
>TRBV19|.
ASSPGGGARGYT
>TRBV7-8|TRBD2
ASSDPGLAERETQY
>TRBV19|.
ASTDRLNQPQH
>TRBV9|.
ASSPTDSSSYEQY
>TRBV5-1|.
ASSSGYEQY
>TRBV15|.
ATSRGGTEAF
>TRBV6-1|TRBD1
ASRIGQATGYT
>TRBV25-1|TRBD1
ASSPQTGYGELF
>TRBV6-1|TRBD1
ASSDGQGYNSPLH
>TRBV7-6|TRBD2
ASSLPGGNEQY
>TRBV4-3|.
ASSQEQENYGYT
>TRBV30|.
AWARDTTTDTQY
>TRBV9|.
ASSVGSSADTQY
>TRBV30|.
ACEGWATNEKLF
>TRBV19|TRBD1
ASSGTGFYGYT
>TRBV5-1|TRBD1
ASSLDPDRLNANYGYT
>TRBV6-1|TRBD1
ASSALARQGGIQY
>TRBV9|.
ASSAQTAKYNSPLH
>TRBV13|.
ASSLQGGEKLL
>TRBV2|TRBD1
ASSPNAGTGGTGELF
>TRBV5-8|TRBD1
ASSQGQGGTYNEQF
>TRBV10-1|.
ASRLGTHYEQY
>TRBV5-3|.
ARSLARDFTTNQPQH
>TRBV4-3|TRBD2
ASSQDWTSGGYATQY
>TRBV4-3|TRBD1
ASSHADRVIPNYGYT
>TRBV18|.
ASSPRQGSLSTEAF
>TRBV2|.
ASAGDGGYT
>TRBV5-6|.
ASTMGGRGANEQF
>TRBV5-4|TRBD1
ASSFSRDSKRRNEKLF
>TRBV4-2|.
ASSQERGRNSPLH